This T cell receptor (beta chain) is drawn from a study of cytomegalovirus exposure and HLA in healthy donors. At the level of the study: When 398 donors were genotyped, roughly 82% of them were found to fall in the Caucasian-associated ancestry cluster.

Overall study findings and caveats: Accurate predictions that matched the HLA-A and HLA-B alleles of most subjects were reportedly made from TCR beta sequences.

The study ran its PCR with 60 Vbeta and 13 Jbeta primers. Clones were read by immunoSEQ multiplex PCR, and TCRdb kept only the in-frame ones, dropping some. The table has fewer than 350,000 clones, around nine tenths seen once. This CDR3 comprises 16 residues. Germline loops: CDR1 LNHDA, CDR2 SQIVND (reference sequence). V was shortened by 3 bases and J by 0 bases, with 12 bases between the two germline ends. As regards this clone: Its target is unknown.

V gene TRBV19 combines with J gene TRBJ2-4; a possible D gene is TRBD2 (6 bases). The source is a woman aged 18-30 years in good health and CMV-seronegative. Input material: PBMCs. This chain's CDR3 is CASSIFPGLAKNIQYF. CDR3 DNA: TGTGCCAGTAGTATCTTTCCGGGACTAGCCAAAAACATTCAGTACTTC.